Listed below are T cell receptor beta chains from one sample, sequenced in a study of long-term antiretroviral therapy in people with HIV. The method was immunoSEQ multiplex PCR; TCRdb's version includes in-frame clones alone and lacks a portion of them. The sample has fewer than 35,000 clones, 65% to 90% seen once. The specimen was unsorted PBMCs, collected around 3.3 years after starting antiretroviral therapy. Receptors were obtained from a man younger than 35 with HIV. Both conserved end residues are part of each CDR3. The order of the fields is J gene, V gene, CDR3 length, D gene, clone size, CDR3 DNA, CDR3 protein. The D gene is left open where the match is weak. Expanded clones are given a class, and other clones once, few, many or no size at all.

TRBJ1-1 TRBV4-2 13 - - TGTGCCAGCGCTCTGGGCGGGGACACTGAAGCTTTCTTT CASALGGDTEAFF
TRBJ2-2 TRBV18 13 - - TGTGCCAGCTCACCACGTGGCACCGGGGAGCTGTTTTTT CASSPRGTGELFF
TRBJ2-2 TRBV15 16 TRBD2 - TGTGCCACCAGCACCGCTCTAGCGGCAAACACCGGGGAGCTGTTTTTT CATSTALAANTGELFF
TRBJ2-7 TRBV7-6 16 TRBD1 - TGTGCCAGCAGCTTAAATGGGGACAGGGGGTCCTACGAGCAGTACTTC CASSLNGDRGSYEQYF
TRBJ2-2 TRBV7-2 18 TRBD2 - TGTGCCAGCAGCCCCGTTTTCCTAGCGGGAGTGGGTACCGGGGAGCTGTTTTTT CASSPVFLAGVGTGELFF
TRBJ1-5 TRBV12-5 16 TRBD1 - TGTGCTAGTGGTCTGTCCCGGGACAGGCTCAATCAGCCCCAGCATTTT CASGLSRDRLNQPQHF
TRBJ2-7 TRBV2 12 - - TGTGCCAGCAGTTTAGGAGACTACGAGCAGTACTTC CASSLGDYEQYF
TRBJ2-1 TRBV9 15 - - TGTGCCAGCAGCCCTAGGGGGGCCTCCTACAATGAGCAGTTCTTC CASSPRGASYNEQFF
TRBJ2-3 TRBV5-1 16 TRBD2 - TGCGCCAGCAGCCCCGACGGGAGCGGGAGAACAGATACGCAGTATTTT CASSPDGSGRTDTQYF
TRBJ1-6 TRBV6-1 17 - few TGTGCCAGCAGTGAAACAGAGGGGAGATCCTATAATTCACCCCTCCACTTT CASSETEGRSYNSPLHF
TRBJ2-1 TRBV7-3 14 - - TGTGCCAGCAGCCCCCGGCGGTCCTACAATGAGCAGTTCTTC CASSPRRSYNEQFF
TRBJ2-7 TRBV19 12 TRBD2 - TGTGCCAGATCCGGGAGGACCTACGAGCAGTACTTC CARSGRTYEQYF
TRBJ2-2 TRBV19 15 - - TGTGCCAGTAGTCCCAGGGAACGGGGCACCGGGGAGCTGTTTTTT CASSPRERGTGELFF
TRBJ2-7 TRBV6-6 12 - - TGTGCCAGCAGGAGACTCTCCTACGAGCAGTACTTC CASRRLSYEQYF
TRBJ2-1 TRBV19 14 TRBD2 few TGTGCCAGTAGTACTAGCGGGAGGGCCAATGAGCAGTTCTTC CASSTSGRANEQFF
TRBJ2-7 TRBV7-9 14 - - TGTGCCAGCAGCCCCCGGGACACCTACTACGAGCAGTACTTC CASSPRDTYYEQYF
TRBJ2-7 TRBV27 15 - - TGTGCCAGCAGGTCAGACGGGGGGCTCGACTACGAGCAGTACTTC CASRSDGGLDYEQYF
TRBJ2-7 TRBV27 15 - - TGTGCCAGCAGCCCAGGGCCCCCAAGCTCCTACGAGCAGTACTTC CASSPGPPSSYEQYF
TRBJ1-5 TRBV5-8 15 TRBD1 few TGTGCCAGCAGCCCAGGACAGGGGACTTATCAGCCCCAGCATTTT CASSPGQGTYQPQHF
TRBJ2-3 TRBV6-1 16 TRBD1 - TGTGCCAGCAGTGATTCCGACAGGGACGGCCCAGATACGCAGTATTTT CASSDSDRDGPDTQYF
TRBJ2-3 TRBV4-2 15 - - TGTGCCAGCAGCCAAGAAACCAGGGAAGCAGATACGCAGTATTTT CASSQETREADTQYF
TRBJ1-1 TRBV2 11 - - TGTGCCAGCAGGTTGGAGGGAAAAGCTTTCTTT CASRLEGKAFF
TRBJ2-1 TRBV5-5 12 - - TGTGCCAGCGAAAGGGTATACAATGAGCAGTTCTTC CASERVYNEQFF
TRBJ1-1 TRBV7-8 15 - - TGTGCCAGCAGCTTAGTCCCCGAGGGAGACACTGAAGCTTTCTTT CASSLVPEGDTEAFF
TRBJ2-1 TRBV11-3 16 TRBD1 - TGTGCCAGCAGCCCGTGGACAGGGGAATCGGGCAATGAGCAGTTCTTC CASSPWTGESGNEQFF